This TCR beta chain is drawn from a study of blood T cell repertoires in COVID-19 (dated by TCRdb to the early 2020s). Some background on the complete study: Samples covering the acute and convalescent phases of COVID-19 were provided by collaborators in the United States, Italy and Spain. The material from the prospective study consisted of cDNA or gDNA derived from T cells, B-cell-depleted T cells, or PBMCs. Deeply sampled blood TCRbeta repertoires from subjects exposed to, actively infected with, or recovered from COVID-19 were included in the dataset. The repertoires were released in a freely available public database meant as a resource for research on the immune response to SARS-CoV-2. Samples were obtained from the ongoing ImmuneRACE study (first 160 participants) and from 1,000 to 1,500 subjects provided by 6 global collaborators. A de-identified subject ID, COVID-19 status, age in years and sex were almost always included in the sample metadata. Where available, HLA class I and class II types were taken from metadata supplied by the sample provider and were not determined by assay-based typing. Overall results and qualifications from the work: How much clinical and demographic metadata was included differed by source and by participant, and the metadata was provided uncurated.

Each collaborating institution followed its own protocols to collect whole blood in K2EDTA tubes. Collaborator samples were shipped for TCRbeta analysis as frozen whole blood, isolated PBMCs, or DNA extracted from either sample type. TCRbeta CDR3 regions were amplified from genomic DNA using the immunoSEQ Assay, a bias-controlled multiplex PCR. Regarding the original processing steps: Within the assay, amplification of reference gene primers was used to estimate how many nucleated cells each sample contained. To quantify the absolute abundance of each unique TCRbeta CDR3 rearrangement, sequence reads were collapsed and filtered. For each sample, productive Simpson clonality was calculated by taking the square root of Simpson's diversity index across productive rearrangements. TCRdb mirrors the immuneACCESS table, restricted to in-frame sequences. Some clones are absent from its copies; in checked studies, under half trace to an unresolved V gene, and the reason for the others is unknown. V and J calls plus clone size are reproduced from that table; the DNA served to infer D and trimming. A total of 270,000 or so clones appear in this sample, around 82% of them only once. Clones ranked in the top ten supply roughly 3% of the sample.

Note on this clone: Its antigen target is currently unknown. Base quality data are lacking; no much larger clone is found one base away.

The CDR3 numbers 17 residues from cysteine through phenylalanine. The sequence is cut down to CDR3 DNA, 51 bases in frame from base 1. CDR1 and CDR2, looked up from the germline V gene (reference sequence), are LNHDA and SQIVND. V trim: 4 bases; J trim: 2 bases; unmatched bases: 13. Sequences were obtained from peripheral blood. This chain joins TRBV19 to TRBJ2-7; the central 8 bases match TRBD2. This sequence was found in a woman younger than 30 with acute or convalescent COVID-19. The nucleotide sequence reads as follows: TGTGCCAGTAGTACACGGACTAGCTTACGCCTAACCTACGAGCAGTACTTC. Translated, this is CASSTRTSLRLTYEQYF. The full variable domain, with segments outside the CDR3 supplied by the reference TRBV19 and TRBJ2-7 proteins, appears as DGGITQSPKYLFRKEGQNVTLSCEQNLNHDAMYWYRQDPGQGLRLIYYSQIVNDFQKGDIAEGYSVSREKKESFPLTVTSAQKNPTAFYLCASSTRTSLRLTYEQYFGPGTRLTVT.